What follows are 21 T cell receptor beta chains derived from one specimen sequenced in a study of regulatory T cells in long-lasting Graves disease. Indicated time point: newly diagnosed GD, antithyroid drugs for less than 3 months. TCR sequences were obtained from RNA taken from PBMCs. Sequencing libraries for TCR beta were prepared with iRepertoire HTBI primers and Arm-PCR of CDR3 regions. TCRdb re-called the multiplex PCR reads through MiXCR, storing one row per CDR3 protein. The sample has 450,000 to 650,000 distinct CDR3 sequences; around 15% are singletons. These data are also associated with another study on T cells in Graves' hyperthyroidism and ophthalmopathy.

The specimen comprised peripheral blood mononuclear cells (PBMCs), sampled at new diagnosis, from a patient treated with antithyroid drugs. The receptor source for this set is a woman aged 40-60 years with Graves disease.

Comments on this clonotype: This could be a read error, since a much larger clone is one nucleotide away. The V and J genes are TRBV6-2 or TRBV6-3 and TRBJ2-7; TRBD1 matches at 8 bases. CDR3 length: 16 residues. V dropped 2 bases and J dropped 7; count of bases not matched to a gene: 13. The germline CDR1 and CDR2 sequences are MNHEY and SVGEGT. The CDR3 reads CASSYNGQGGGNEQYF. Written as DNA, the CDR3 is TGTGCCAGCAGTTACAATGGACAGGGAGGTGGCAATGAGCAGTACTTC.

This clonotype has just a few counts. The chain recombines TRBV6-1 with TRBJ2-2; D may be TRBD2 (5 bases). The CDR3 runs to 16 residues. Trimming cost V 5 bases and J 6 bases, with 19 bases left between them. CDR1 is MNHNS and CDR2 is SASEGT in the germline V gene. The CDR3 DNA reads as TGTGCCAGCAGTCAGCGGCTGGTGGCAGCCGCCGGGGAGCTGTTTTTT. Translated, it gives CASSQRLVAAAGELFF.

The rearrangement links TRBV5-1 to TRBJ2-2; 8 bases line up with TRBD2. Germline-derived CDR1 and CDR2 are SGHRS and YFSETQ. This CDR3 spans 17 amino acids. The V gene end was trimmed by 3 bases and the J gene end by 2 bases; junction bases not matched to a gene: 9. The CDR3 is CASSSLGLEQNTGELFF. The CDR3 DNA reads TGCGCCAGCAGCTCCCTGGGACTAGAACAAAACACCGGGGAGCTGTTTTTT.

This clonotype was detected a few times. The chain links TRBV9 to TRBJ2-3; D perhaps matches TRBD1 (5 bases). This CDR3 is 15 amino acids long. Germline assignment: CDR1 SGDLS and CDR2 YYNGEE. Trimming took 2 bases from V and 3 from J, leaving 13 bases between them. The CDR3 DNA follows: TGTGCCAGCAGCGTGACCCAGGGAAGGACAGATACGCAGTATTTT. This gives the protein CASSVTQGRTDTQYF.

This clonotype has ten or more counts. In nucleotides, the CDR3 is TGTGCCAGCAAGAAGACGGGGGGGCCCGAGACCCAGTACTTC. It is translated as CASKKTGGPETQYF. The chain combines TRBV2 with TRBJ2-5; 8 bases agree with TRBD2. The V and J ends lost 7 bases and 5 bases, in that order; junction bases with no gene match: 9. CDR1 SNHLY and CDR2 FYNNEI come from the germline V gene. The CDR3 is 14 amino acids.

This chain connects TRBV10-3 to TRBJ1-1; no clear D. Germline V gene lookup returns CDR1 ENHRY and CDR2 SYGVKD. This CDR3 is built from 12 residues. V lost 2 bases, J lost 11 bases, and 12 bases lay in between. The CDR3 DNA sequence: TGTGCCATCAGTGAGATGGAGTCACGCGCTTTCTTT. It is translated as CAISEMESRAFF.

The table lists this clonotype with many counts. This CDR3 reads CASIRGETGNIQYF. CDR3 bases: TGTGCCAGCATAAGGGGAGAAACGGGGAACATTCAGTACTTC. The chain joins TRBV6-1 to TRBJ2-4; D is perhaps TRBD1 or TRBD2 (5 bases each). Looked up from germline, CDR1 is MNHNS and CDR2 is SASEGT. With 7 bases removed from V and 7 bases from J, the gap between germline ends came to 17 bases. This CDR3 is 14 amino acids long.

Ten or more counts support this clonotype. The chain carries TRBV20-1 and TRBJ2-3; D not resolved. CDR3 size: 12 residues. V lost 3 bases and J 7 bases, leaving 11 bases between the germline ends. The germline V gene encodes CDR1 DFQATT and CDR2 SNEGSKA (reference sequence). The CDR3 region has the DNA TGCAGTGCTAGTAGGGAATCGAATACGCAGTATTTT. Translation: CSASRESNTQYF.

CDR3 nucleotide sequence: TGTGCCAGCAGCTTAAGCTCTCTCAGGGCTGCACCTAATGAAAAACTGTTTTTT. Amino acid sequence: CASSLSSLRAAPNEKLFF. The chain uses TRBV7-8 and TRBJ1-4; possible D gene TRBD1, 5 bases. The V gene's germline CDR1 is SGHVS and CDR2 FQNEAQ. The CDR3 is 18 amino acids. The V gene lost 2 bases and the J gene lost 3 bases, with 19 bases spanning the gap. Supplemented by reference TRBV7-8 and TRBJ1-4, the full variable domain reads GAGVSQSPRYKVAKRGQDVALRCDPISGHVSLFWYQQALGQGPEFLTYFQNEAQLDKSGLPSDRFFAERPEGSVSTLKIQRTQQEDSAVYLCASSLSSLRAAPNEKLFFGSGTQLSVL.

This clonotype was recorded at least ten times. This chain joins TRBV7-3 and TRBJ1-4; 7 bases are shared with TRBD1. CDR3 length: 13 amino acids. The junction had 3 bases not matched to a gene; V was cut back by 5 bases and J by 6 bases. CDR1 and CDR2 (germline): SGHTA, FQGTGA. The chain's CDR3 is CASSKDRDEKLFF. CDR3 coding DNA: TGTGCCAGCAGCAAAGACAGGGATGAAAAACTGTTTTTT.

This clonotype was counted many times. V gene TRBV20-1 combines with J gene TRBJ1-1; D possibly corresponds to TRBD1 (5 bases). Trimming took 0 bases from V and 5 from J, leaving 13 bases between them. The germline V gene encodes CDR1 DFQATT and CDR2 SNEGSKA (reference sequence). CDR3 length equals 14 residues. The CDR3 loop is CSARDYGGVTEAFF. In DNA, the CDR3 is TGCAGTGCTAGAGATTACGGGGGGGTAACTGAAGCTTTCTTT.

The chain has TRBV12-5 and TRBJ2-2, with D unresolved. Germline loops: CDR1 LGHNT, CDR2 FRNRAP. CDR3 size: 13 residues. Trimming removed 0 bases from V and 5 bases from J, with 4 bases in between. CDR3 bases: TGTGCTAGTGGTTTGGTTTTGACCGGGGAGCTGTTTTTT. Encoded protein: CASGLVLTGELFF.

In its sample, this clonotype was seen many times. In nucleotides, the CDR3 is TGCAGTGCTAGAGTTGCGTCAAGCAATCAGCCCCAGCATTTT. It specifies CSARVASSNQPQHF. J is TRBJ1-5 and V is TRBV20-1; D is unresolved. V was clipped by 1 base and J by 1 base, with 8 bases between them. CDR3 length: 14 amino acids. The germline CDR1 and CDR2 sequences are DFQATT and SNEGSKA (reference sequence).

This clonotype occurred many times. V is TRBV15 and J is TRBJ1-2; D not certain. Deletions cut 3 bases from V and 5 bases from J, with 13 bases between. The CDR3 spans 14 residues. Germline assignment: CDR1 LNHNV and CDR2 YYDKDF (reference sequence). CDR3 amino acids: CATSSLASGYGYTF. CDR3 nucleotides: TGTGCCACCAGCAGTTTGGCGTCCGGGTATGGCTACACCTTC. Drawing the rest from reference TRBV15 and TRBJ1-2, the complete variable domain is DAMVIQNPRYQVTQFGKPVTLSCSQTLNHNVMYWYQQKSSQAPKLLFHYYDKDFNNEADTPDNFQSRRPNTSFCFLDIRSPGLGDTAMYLCATSSLASGYGYTFGSGTRLTVV.

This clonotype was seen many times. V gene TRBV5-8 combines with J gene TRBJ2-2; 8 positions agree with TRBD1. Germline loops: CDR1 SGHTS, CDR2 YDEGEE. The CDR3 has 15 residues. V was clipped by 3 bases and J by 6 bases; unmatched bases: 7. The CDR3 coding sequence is TGTGCCAGCAGCTACGGACAGGGTGGATCCGGGGAGCTGTTTTTT. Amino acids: CASSYGQGGSGELFF.

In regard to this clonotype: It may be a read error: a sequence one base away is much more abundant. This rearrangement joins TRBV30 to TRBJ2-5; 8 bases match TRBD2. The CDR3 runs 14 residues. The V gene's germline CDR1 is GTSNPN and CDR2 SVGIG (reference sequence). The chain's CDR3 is CAWGLTSGQEAQYF. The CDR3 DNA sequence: TGTGCCTGGGGTCTTACTAGCGGCCAAGAGGCCCAGTACTTC.

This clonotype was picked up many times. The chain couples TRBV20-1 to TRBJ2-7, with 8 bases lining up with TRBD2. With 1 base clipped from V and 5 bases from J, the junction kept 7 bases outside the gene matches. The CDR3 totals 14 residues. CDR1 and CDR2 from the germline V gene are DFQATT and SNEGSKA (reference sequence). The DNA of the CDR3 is TGCAGTGCTAGAGTAGAGGGCGGGGGGAACGAGCAGTACTTC. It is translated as CSARVEGGGNEQYF.

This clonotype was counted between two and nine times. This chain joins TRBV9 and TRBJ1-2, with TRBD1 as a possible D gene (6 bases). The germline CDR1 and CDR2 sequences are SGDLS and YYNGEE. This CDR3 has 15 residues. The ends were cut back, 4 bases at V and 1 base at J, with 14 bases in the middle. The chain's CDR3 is CASSPRGQRNYGYTF. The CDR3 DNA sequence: TGTGCCAGCAGCCCCAGAGGACAGCGTAACTATGGCTACACCTTC.

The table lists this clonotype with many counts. This CDR3 reads CASSYSVGVETEAFF. DNA of the CDR3: TGTGCCAGCAGTTACTCGGTAGGGGTGGAGACTGAAGCTTTCTTT. The chain combines TRBV6-5 with TRBJ1-1, with a tentative D call TRBD1 (5 bases). V was cut by 0 bases and J by 5 bases, with 13 bases left in between. CDR3 length: 15 residues. Germline CDR1 and CDR2: MNHEY and SVGAGI.

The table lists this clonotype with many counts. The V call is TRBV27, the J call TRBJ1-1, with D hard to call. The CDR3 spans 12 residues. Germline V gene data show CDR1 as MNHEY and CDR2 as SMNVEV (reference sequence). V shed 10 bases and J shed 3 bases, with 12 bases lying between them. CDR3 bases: TGTGCCATATTGTGTTCCTACACTGAAGCTTTCTTT. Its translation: CAILCSYTEAFF.

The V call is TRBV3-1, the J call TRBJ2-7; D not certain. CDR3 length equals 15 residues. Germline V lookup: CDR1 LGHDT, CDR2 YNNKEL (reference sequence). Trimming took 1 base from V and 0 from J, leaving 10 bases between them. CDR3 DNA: TGTGCCAGCAGCCAAGCGCTGACCACCTCCTACGAGCAGTACTTC. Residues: CASSQALTTSYEQYF.